The sequence of this T cell receptor beta chain was determined in a study of blood T cell repertoires in COVID-19. Looking at the study overall: Sites in the United States, Italy and Spain provided acute and convalescent COVID-19 samples.

Sequencing used immunoSEQ multiplex PCR; TCRdb keeps in-frame clones, though not all of them. This table holds 95,000 to 100,000 clones, around 94% found once. The ends lost 6 bases at V and 0 bases at J; junction bases unmatched: 2. The CDR3 is made up of 15 amino acids. Germline CDR1 is LGHDT and CDR2 is YNNKEL (reference sequence). The J gene is TRBJ2-3, the V gene TRBV3-1 (or the pseudogene TRBV3-2); 11 nucleotides line up with TRBD1. Sequenced input: peripheral blood. The source of this sequence is a man aged 50-59 years with active COVID-19. The CDR3 region has the DNA TGTGCCAGCAGACGGACAGGGGGCAGCACAGATACGCAGTATTTT. It translates to CASRRTGGSTDTQYF.